This TCR beta chain was retrieved from a study of shared clonotypes between healthy human individuals. This table comes from immunoSEQ multiplex PCR, and its TCRdb copy is limited to in-frame clones, with some not included. The repertoire includes 2 million to 3 million clones, 93% of them detected once, and about 0.34% sits in the top ten. Germline CDR1 reads MNHNS; CDR2 reads SASEGT. The CDR3 loop spans 14 amino acids. V shed 8 bases and J 3 bases; nucleotides not matched to a gene: 6. The sequencing sample was made of naive CD4+ T cells from PBMCs. Sample subset: CD45RA+ positively selected. The rearrangement uses TRBV6-1 and TRBJ2-5; TRBD1 matches at 10 bases. This clonotype originated in a man aged 18 to 30 in good health. Some clones in this sample may be carry-over from other donors' samples. CDR3 in amino acids: CASLRGTGEETQYF. In nucleotides, the CDR3 is TGTGCCAGCCTCCGTGGGACAGGGGAAGAGACCCAGTACTTC.